The entry below gives a single TCR beta chain sequence along with its context. Authors' processing steps: Reference gene primer amplification gave nucleated cell count estimates. Sequencing was performed with immunoSEQ multiplex PCR; in TCRdb, only in-frame clones are kept and a portion is missing. V, J and clone size reflect that table, while D and trimming were determined from the DNA. The data hold fewer than 350,000 clones, with approximately 86% observed a single time. The data were obtained in a study of blood T cell repertoires in COVID-19. Whole-study context: Whether acute or convalescent, the COVID-19 samples came from the United States, Italy and Spain. T cells, B-cell-depleted T cells, or PBMCs provided the cDNA or gDNA that served as material.

This CDR3 is 13 amino acids long. Germline V gene sequence: CDR1 SGDLS, CDR2 YYNGEE. V lost 1 base to trimming and J lost 5 bases, with 9 bases between them. The sample consisted of peripheral blood. The clonotype comes from a woman under 40 who had recovered from COVID-19. This sequence joins TRBV9 and TRBJ2-5; weak D call: TRBD1 (5 bases). The CDR3 spells CASSVRGDETQYF. CDR3 nucleotides: TGTGCCAGCAGCGTAAGGGGCGATGAGACCCAGTACTTC.